Below are 9 T cell receptor beta chains sequenced from a single sample in a study of cytomegalovirus exposure and HLA in healthy donors. Sequenced by immunoSEQ multiplex PCR; TCRdb stores in-frame clones only, minus some. The table lists 110,000 or so clones, approximately 85% of them singletons. Sequenced material: PBMCs. The origin of the receptors is a man between 18 and 29 years old in good health and CMV-seronegative.

The V and J genes are TRBV6-1 and TRBJ1-1; D remains unclear. Trimming removed 6 bases from V and 0 bases from J, with 5 bases in between. The CDR3 has 12 residues. The germline V gene has CDR1 MNHNS and CDR2 SASEGT. The CDR3: CASRRMNTEAFF. CDR3 in DNA: TGTGCCAGCAGGAGGATGAACACTGAAGCTTTCTTT.

The chain has TRBV25-1 and TRBJ2-3, with TRBD2 as a possible D gene (5 bases). The CDR3 covers 15 residues. The germline V gene has CDR1 MGHDK and CDR2 SYGVNS. Deletions cut 3 bases from V and 5 bases from J, with 15 bases between. CDR3 bases: TGTGCCAGCAGTGATCGGGGTCGTAGGGAAGATACGCAGTATTTT. Its protein is CASSDRGRREDTQYF.

The genes are TRBV5-6 and TRBJ2-5, with 10 bases aligning to TRBD1. The CDR3 is 17 residues long. Germline CDR1 SGHDT, CDR2 YYEEEE. V gave up 0 bases and J gave up 4 bases; unmatched junction bases: 9. The CDR3: CASSLAGTGVILETQYF. The CDR3 DNA reads TGTGCCAGCAGCTTGGCAGGGACAGGGGTGATCCTAGAGACCCAGTACTTC. The entire variable domain, with the rest obtained from reference TRBV5-6 and TRBJ2-5, is as follows: DAGVTQSPTHLIKTRGQQVTLRCSPKSGHDTVSWYQQALGQGPQFIFQYYEEEERQRGNFPDRFSGHQFPNYSSELNVNALLLGDSALYLCASSLAGTGVILETQYFGPGTRLLVL.

In DNA form, the CDR3 reads TGTGCCAGCAGTCAACAGGGGGCGGAAGCTTTCTTT. The encoded protein is CASSQQGAEAFF. The V call is TRBV27, the J call TRBJ1-1, with 9 nucleotides matching TRBD1. The V and J ends lost 5 bases and 8 bases, in that order; junction bases with no gene match: 3. CDR3 length equals 12 residues. Per germline, CDR1 MNHEY and CDR2 SMNVEV (reference sequence).

This clone has a single count. This chain links TRBV29-1 with TRBJ2-2; no clear D gene. CDR3 length equals 11 residues. Trimming stripped 7 bases from V and 6 bases from J, with 9 bases between. Germline CDR1 and CDR2: SQVTM and ANQGSEA. CDR3: CSGVGAGELFF. DNA for the CDR3: TGCAGCGGGGTCGGAGCCGGGGAGCTGTTTTTT.

This clone appeared a single time. The chain combines TRBV7-2 with TRBJ1-2, with TRBD1 matching over 9 bases. V was clipped by 4 bases and J by 3 bases; unmatched bases: 6. CDR3 length: 15 amino acids. Germline CDR1 SGHTA, CDR2 FQGNSA. This chain's CDR3 is CASSSGQGMHYGYTF. DNA of the CDR3: TGTGCCAGCAGCTCCGGACAGGGGATGCACTATGGCTACACCTTC.

The genes are TRBV7-2 and TRBJ2-7; possibly TRBD1 for D (7 bases). Germline CDR1 reads SGHTA; CDR2 reads FQGNSA. The CDR3 loop spans 15 amino acids. Trimming pared 1 base from V and 3 bases from J, leaving 13 bases between. As DNA, the CDR3 is TGTGCCAGCAGCTTAGGTCGACAGGGAGGCTACGAGCAGTACTTC. This encodes CASSLGRQGGYEQYF.

This chain links TRBV7-9 with TRBJ1-2, with 7 bases matching TRBD1. The CDR3 is 14 residues long. Germline CDR1 is SEHNR and CDR2 is FQNEAQ (reference sequence). The V segment lost 5 bases and the J segment 4 bases; nucleotides outside the gene matches: 7. The CDR3 bases are TGTGCCAGCAGCGTAACACAGGGGTCCTATGGCTACACCTTC. Its protein is CASSVTQGSYGYTF.

Here the CDR3 DNA reads TGTGCCAGCAGCGTAGTGGGACTAGACACAGATACGCAGTATTTT. It is translated as CASSVVGLDTDTQYF. The chain carries TRBV9 and TRBJ2-3; 8 positions agree with TRBD2. Unmatched junction bases numbered 2, after V lost 0 bases and J lost 2 bases. CDR3 length: 15 amino acids. The germline V gene has CDR1 SGDLS and CDR2 YYNGEE.